Below are 16 T cell receptor beta chains sequenced from a single sample in a study of control samples from healthy donors and cancer patients. The table came from immunoSEQ multiplex PCR; TCRdb's copy has only in-frame clones and leaves some out. This repertoire shows approximately 150,000 clones, about 90% found once; its top ten account for around 7.3%. Sequencing was done on a sample of blood. Receptors originate from a young man in good health.

This chain links TRBV6-1 with TRBJ2-2, with TRBD1 identical over 7 bases. In germline, CDR1 is MNHNS, CDR2 SASEGT. The V segment lost 4 bases and the J segment 2 bases; nucleotides outside the gene matches: 10. This CDR3 is 17 amino acids long. CDR3 coding DNA: TGTGCCAGCAGTGCGGCGGCAGGGGGAACTAACACCGGGGAGCTGTTTTTT. This codes for CASSAAAGGTNTGELFF.

The chain joins TRBV7-9 to TRBJ2-7; 7 bases agree with TRBD1. The germline CDR1 and CDR2 sequences are SEHNR and FQNEAQ (reference sequence). With V trimmed by 5 bases and J by 4 bases, 5 bases remained unmatched. The CDR3 is made up of 13 amino acids. The CDR3 region is CASSTATGYEQYF. Here the CDR3 DNA reads TGTGCCAGCAGCACAGCGACAGGGTACGAGCAGTACTTC.

V usage is TRBV11-1 and J usage is TRBJ2-1; TRBD1 might be the D (5 bases). Germline CDR1 SGHAT, CDR2 FQDESV (reference sequence). The CDR3 covers 19 residues. Between the trimmed V and J ends, which lost 0 bases and 0 bases, there was a span of 18 bases. CDR3 nucleotide sequence: TGTGCCAGCAGCTTAGCGGCCCTTACAGGACCGGACTCCTACAATGAGCAGTTCTTC. It is translated as CASSLAALTGPDSYNEQFF.

The V gene is TRBV7-3, the J gene TRBJ2-2; TRBD2 matches 9 bases. The V and J ends lost 11 bases and 5 bases, in that order; junction bases with no gene match: 3. Germline V lookup: CDR1 SGHTA, CDR2 FQGTGA. This CDR3 contains 12 residues. In DNA form, the CDR3 reads TGTGCCTCTAGCGGGGATACCGGGGAGCTGTTTTTT. Translated: CASSGDTGELFF. Variable domain in full (rest from reference TRBV7-3 and TRBJ2-2): GAGVSQTPSNKVTEKGKYVELRCDPISGHTALYWYRQSLGQGPEFLIYFQGTGAADDSGLPNDRFFAVRPEGSVSTLKIQRTERGDSAVYLCASSGDTGELFFGEGSRLTVL.

V gene TRBV18 combines with J gene TRBJ2-5; possible D gene TRBD2, 5 bases. The germline CDR1 and CDR2 sequences are KGHSH and LQKENI. This CDR3 is built from 14 residues. Trimming pared 0 bases from V and 2 bases from J, leaving 7 bases between. The CDR3 region has the DNA TGTGCCAGCTCACCACCGTCGGGGCAAGAGACCCAGTACTTC. Amino acids: CASSPPSGQETQYF.

The CDR3 sequence: CASSQDGEITGELFF. As DNA, the CDR3 is TGTGCCAGCAGCCAAGACGGGGAGATCACCGGGGAGCTGTTTTTT. The chain recombines TRBV4-2 with TRBJ2-2; TRBD2 is a possible D gene (5 bases). The CDR3 loop spans 15 amino acids. The V end lost 0 bases, the J end lost 4 bases, and 9 bases lay between the germline ends. Germline-derived CDR1 and CDR2 are LGHNA and YNFKEQ.

V is TRBV7-2 and J is TRBJ2-1; possible D gene TRBD1, 5 bases. CDR3 size: 15 residues. V dropped 1 base and J dropped 6 bases, with 13 bases sitting between them. Germline V gene data show CDR1 as SGHTA and CDR2 as FQGNSA. CDR3: CASSLVSGQGNEQFF. CDR3 DNA: TGTGCCAGCAGCTTAGTCTCAGGGCAAGGCAATGAGCAGTTCTTC. The entire variable domain, with the rest obtained from reference TRBV7-2 and TRBJ2-1, is as follows: GAGVSQSPSNKVTEKGKDVELRCDPISGHTALYWYRQSLGQGLEFLIYFQGNSAPDKSGLPSDRFSAERTGGSVSTLTIQRTQQEDSAVYLCASSLVSGQGNEQFFGPGTRLTVL.

The CDR3 spells CASSPGRGADTQYF. The DNA for the CDR3 is TGTGCCAGCAGTCCGGGGCGGGGGGCGGATACGCAGTATTTT. The chain couples TRBV6-5 to TRBJ2-3; TRBD2 matches at 8 bases. Unmatched junction bases numbered 7, after V lost 5 bases and J lost 6 bases. The CDR3 runs to 14 residues. CDR1 and CDR2 from the germline V gene are MNHEY and SVGAGI.

The genes are TRBV15 and TRBJ2-5; D is tentatively TRBD1 or TRBD2 (6 bases each). The CDR3 contains 16 residues. The V gene lost 0 bases and the J gene lost 4 bases, with 15 bases spanning the gap. Germline CDR1 reads LNHNV; CDR2 reads YYDKDF (reference sequence). Here the CDR3 reads CATSRELSRGGETQYF. In nucleotides, the CDR3 is TGTGCCACCAGCAGAGAGTTGTCCAGGGGAGGAGAGACCCAGTACTTC.

Only one count was recorded for this clone. The chain's CDR3 is CASSSGSLAGGYVDTQYF. The CDR3, as DNA: TGTGCCAGCAGCTCCGGATCTCTTGCAGGGGGTTATGTGGATACGCAGTATTTT. The rearrangement uses TRBV7-7 and TRBJ2-3, with TRBD1 matching 7 bases. Looked up from germline, CDR1 is SSHAT and CDR2 is FNYEAQ (reference sequence). The CDR3 contains 18 residues. The trim removed 4 bases at V and 6 bases at J, leaving 19 bases unmatched. Variable domain in full (rest from reference TRBV7-7 and TRBJ2-3): GAGVSQSPRYKVTKRGQDVTLRCDPISSHATLYWYQQALGQGPEFLTYFNYEAQPDKSGLPSDRFSAERPEGSISTLTIQRTEQRDSAMYRCASSSGSLAGGYVDTQYFGPGTRLTVL.

The rearrangement links TRBV9 to TRBJ1-1, with D tentatively TRBD1 (5 bases). Trimming took off 0 bases at V and 4 bases at J, with 13 bases between the two ends. The CDR3 covers 15 residues. Germline V gene sequence: CDR1 SGDLS, CDR2 YYNGEE. The CDR3 DNA sequence: TGTGCCAGCAGCGTAGGACGGGGCCCAGGCACTGAAGCTTTCTTT. It specifies CASSVGRGPGTEAFF.

The chain has TRBV7-9 and TRBJ1-2, with 7 bases matching TRBD1. V lost 3 bases, J lost 6 bases, and 4 bases stayed unmatched. Germline CDR1 reads SEHNR; CDR2 reads FQNEAQ (reference sequence). This CDR3 contains 13 residues. The CDR3 protein is CASSFGQVDGYTF. In DNA form, the CDR3 reads TGTGCCAGCAGCTTTGGACAGGTTGATGGCTACACCTTC. Variable domain in full (rest from reference TRBV7-9 and TRBJ1-2): DTGVSQNPRHKITKRGQNVTFRCDPISEHNRLYWYRQTLGQGPEFLTYFQNEAQLEKSRLLSDRFSAERPKGSFSTLEIQRTEQGDSAMYLCASSFGQVDGYTFGSGTRLTVV.

In regard to this clone: Other DNA sequences in this specimen translate into the identical CDR3. The rearrangement uses TRBV7-2 and TRBJ2-5; TRBD2 matches at 14 bases. This CDR3 region has 15 residues. CDR1 SGHTA and CDR2 FQGNSA come from the germline V gene. After removal of 5 bases from V and 5 bases from J, the junction contained 4 bases not matched to a gene. The CDR3 DNA sequence: TGTGCCAGCAGCCCAAGACTAGCGGGGGGGGAGACCCAGTACTTC. Protein sequence: CASSPRLAGGETQYF.

V is TRBV4-2 and J is TRBJ1-3; unclear D gene. Trimming took off 0 bases at V and 0 bases at J, with 12 bases between the two ends. There are 17 residues in the CDR3. Germline loops: CDR1 LGHNA, CDR2 YNFKEQ. CDR3 sequence: CASSQDERAFSGNTIYF. The CDR3 DNA is TGTGCCAGCAGCCAAGATGAAAGGGCGTTCTCTGGAAACACCATATATTTT.

The rearrangement uses TRBV3-1 (or the pseudogene TRBV3-2) and TRBJ1-4, with TRBD1 identical over 8 bases. Germline trimming cut 5 bases from V and 4 bases from J; bases unmatched to any gene: 6. CDR3 length: 15 residues. From germline, CDR1 is LGHDT and CDR2 YNNKEL (reference sequence). Here the CDR3 DNA reads TGTGCCAGCAGCGCTGGGACAGGACTTAATGAAAAACTGTTTTTT. Translated, it gives CASSAGTGLNEKLFF.

The chain is built from TRBV4-3 and TRBJ2-3; 9 bases fit TRBD2. CDR1 and CDR2 from the germline V gene are LGHNA and YSLEER. V lost 0 bases to trimming and J lost 6 bases; unmatched junction nucleotides: 10. This CDR3 comprises 17 residues. CDR3 in amino acids: CASSQEFGLAGKDTQYF. The CDR3 DNA follows: TGCGCCAGCAGCCAAGAATTCGGGCTAGCGGGGAAGGATACGCAGTATTTT.